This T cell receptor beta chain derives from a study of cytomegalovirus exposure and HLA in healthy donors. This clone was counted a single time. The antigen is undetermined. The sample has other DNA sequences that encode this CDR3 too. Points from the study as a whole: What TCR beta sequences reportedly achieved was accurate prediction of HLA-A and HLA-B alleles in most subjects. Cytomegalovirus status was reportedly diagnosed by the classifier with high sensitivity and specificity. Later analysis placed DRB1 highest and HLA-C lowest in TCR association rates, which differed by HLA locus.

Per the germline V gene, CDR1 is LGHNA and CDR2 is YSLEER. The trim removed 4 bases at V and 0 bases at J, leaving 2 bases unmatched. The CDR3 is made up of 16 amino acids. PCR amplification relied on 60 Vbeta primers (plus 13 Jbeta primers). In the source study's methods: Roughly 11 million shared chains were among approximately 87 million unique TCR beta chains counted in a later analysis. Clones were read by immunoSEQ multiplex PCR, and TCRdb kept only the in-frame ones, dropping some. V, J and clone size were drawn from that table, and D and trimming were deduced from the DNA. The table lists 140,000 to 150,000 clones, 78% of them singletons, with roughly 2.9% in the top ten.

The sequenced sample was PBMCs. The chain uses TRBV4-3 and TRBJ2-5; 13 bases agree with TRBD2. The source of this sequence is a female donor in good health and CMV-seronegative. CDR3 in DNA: TGCGCCAGCAGCCCAGGGACTAGCGGGAACCAAGAGACCCAGTACTTC. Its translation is CASSPGTSGNQETQYF.